The 5 T cell receptor beta chains given below trace back to one sample, sequenced in a study. Each CDR3 protein is one row after TCRdb ran MiXCR on the RT-PCR reads. The repertoire consists of about 680,000 distinct CDR3 sequences, with approximately 14% occurring once and the leading ten covering 3.6%. The material sequenced was memory CD4+ T cells from blood. These receptors originate from a female donor in good health, serving as a healthy control.

This clonotype appeared a few times. The chain links TRBV24-1 to TRBJ2-1, with TRBD1 identical over 12 bases. CDR3 length equals 17 residues. Germline CDR1 reads KGHDR; CDR2 reads SFDVKD. With 4 bases clipped from V and 7 bases from J, the junction kept 10 bases outside the gene matches. The CDR3, as DNA: TGTGCCACCAGTGAGGGCCAGGGACAGGGGGCCAGGAATGAGCAGTTCTTC. This codes for CATSEGQGQGARNEQFF.

This clonotype was observed at least ten times. V and J are TRBV6-5 and TRBJ2-4; 8 nucleotides line up with TRBD2. Germline CDR1 is MNHEY and CDR2 is SVGAGI. CDR3 size: 15 residues. V was pared by 6 bases and J by 5 bases, with 9 bases of the junction left unmatched. CDR3 DNA sequence: TGTGCCAGCAGCCGAGAGACTAGCGCACAAAACATTCAGTACTTC. Its translation is CASSRETSAQNIQYF.

The chain recombines TRBV19 with TRBJ2-7, with 9 bases that match TRBD1. V lost 5 bases to trimming and J lost 7 bases; unmatched junction nucleotides: 12. The CDR3 extends over 15 amino acids. Germline loops: CDR1 LNHDA, CDR2 SQIVND (reference sequence). In DNA, the CDR3 is TGTGCCAGTAGTGGACAGGGGATCCCAACGTGGGAGCAGTACTTC. Amino acid sequence: CASSGQGIPTWEQYF.

Only one count was recorded for this clonotype. Given a much more abundant clone one base away, this may be a read error. This chain joins TRBV15 and TRBJ1-2, with D maybe TRBD1 (6 bases). The CDR3 sequence is 13 residues long. In germline, CDR1 is LNHNV, CDR2 YYDKDF (reference sequence). V was clipped by 1 base and J by 5 bases, with 8 bases between them. The CDR3 reads CATSRGRGYGYTF. The CDR3 nucleotides are TGTGCCACCAGCAGAGGAAGGGGGTATGGCTACACCTTC.

The J gene is TRBJ1-2, the V gene TRBV20-1; D is perhaps TRBD1 (5 bases). This CDR3 region has 11 residues. Germline CDR1 DFQATT, CDR2 SNEGSKA (reference sequence). CDR3 in amino acids: CSRPRGEGYTF. CDR3 sequence (DNA): TGCAGCCGCCCGCGAGGGGAAGGCTACACCTTC.